This T cell receptor beta chain was identified during a study of T cells in Graves' hyperthyroidism and ophthalmopathy. This clonotype was seen repeatedly, ten times or more. Antigen unknown. The CDR3 has 14 amino acids. Germline loops: CDR1 DFQATT, CDR2 SNEGSKA (reference sequence). The V and J ends lost 6 bases and 9 bases, in that order; junction bases with no gene match: 12. Study-wide findings and caveats: Researchers found most expanded thyroid clonotypes above 0.001 in blood as well.

The TCR beta CDR3 regions underwent amplification using RNA transcripts as the source. First-round RT-PCR targeting the TCR CDR3 was performed with the HTBI primer set. Each CDR3 protein gets one entry after TCRdb re-called the multiplex PCR reads with MiXCR. This table has hundreds of thousands of distinct CDR3 sequences, around 15% appearing once. The clonotype comes from a woman in her fifties or sixties with Graves' ophthalmopathy. The chain is built from TRBV20-1 and TRBJ2-1, with TRBD1 matching 9 bases. Material: blood. The CDR3 is CSATDRGINGEQFF. CDR3 nucleotide sequence: TGCAGTGCAACAGACAGGGGGATCAACGGTGAGCAGTTCTTC.